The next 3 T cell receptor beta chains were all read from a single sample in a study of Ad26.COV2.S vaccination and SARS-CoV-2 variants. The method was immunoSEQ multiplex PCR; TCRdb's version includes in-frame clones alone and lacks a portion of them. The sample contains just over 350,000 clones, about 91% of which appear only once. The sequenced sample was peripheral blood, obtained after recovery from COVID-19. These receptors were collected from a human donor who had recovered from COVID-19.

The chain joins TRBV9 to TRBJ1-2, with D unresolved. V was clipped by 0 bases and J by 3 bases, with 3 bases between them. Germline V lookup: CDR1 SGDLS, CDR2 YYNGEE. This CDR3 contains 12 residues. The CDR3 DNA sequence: TGTGCCAGCAGCGTAGGATACTATGGCTACACCTTC. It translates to CASSVGYYGYTF.

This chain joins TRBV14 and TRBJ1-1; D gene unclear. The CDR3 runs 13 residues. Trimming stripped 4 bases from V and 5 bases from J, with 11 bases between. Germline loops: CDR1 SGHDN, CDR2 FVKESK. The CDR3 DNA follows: TGTGCCAGCAGCCCTCCTCAGGAGACTGAAGCTTTCTTT. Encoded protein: CASSPPQETEAFF.

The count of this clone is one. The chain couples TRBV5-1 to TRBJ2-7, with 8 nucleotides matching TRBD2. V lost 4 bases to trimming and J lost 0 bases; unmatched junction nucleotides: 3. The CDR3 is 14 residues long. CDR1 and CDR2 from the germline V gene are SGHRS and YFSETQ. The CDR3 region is CASSPGGDSYEQYF. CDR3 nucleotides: TGCGCCAGCAGCCCGGGGGGGGACTCCTACGAGCAGTACTTC.